This T cell receptor beta chain was recovered during a study of cytomegalovirus exposure and HLA in healthy donors. With 4 bases clipped from V and 6 bases from J, the junction kept 9 bases outside the gene matches. CDR1 and CDR2 (germline): MGHRA, YSYEKL. CDR3 length: 14 residues. Study-level points and caveats: Donors were assumed by presence/absence analyses to have roughly uniform sequencing depth.

PCR used 60 Vbeta primers and 13 Jbeta primers. Some clones are missing from TCRdb's copy, which holds only in-frame ones; the method was immunoSEQ multiplex PCR. The data show 80,000 to 130,000 clones, with 75% to 85% seen just once and approximately 3.6% held by the top ten. A remark on this clone: What it binds is unknown.

The J gene is TRBJ2-7, the V gene TRBV4-1; the match to TRBD1 covers 7 bases. Sequences were obtained from PBMCs. This TCR was recovered from a woman between 50 and 59 years old in good health and CMV-seropositive. In DNA form, the CDR3 reads TGCGCCAGCAGCCCACAGGGGTTCCAGGGCGAGCAGTACTTC. As protein: CASSPQGFQGEQYF.